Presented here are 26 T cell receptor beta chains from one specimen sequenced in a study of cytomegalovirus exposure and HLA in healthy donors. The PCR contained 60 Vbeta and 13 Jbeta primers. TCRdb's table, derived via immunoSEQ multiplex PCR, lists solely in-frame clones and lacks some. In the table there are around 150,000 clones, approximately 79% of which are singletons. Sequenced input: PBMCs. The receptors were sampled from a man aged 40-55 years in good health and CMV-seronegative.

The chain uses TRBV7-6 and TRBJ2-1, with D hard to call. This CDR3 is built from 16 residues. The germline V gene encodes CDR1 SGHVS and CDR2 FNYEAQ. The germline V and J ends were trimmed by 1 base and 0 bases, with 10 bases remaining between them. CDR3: CASSLVPASSYNEQFF. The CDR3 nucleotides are TGTGCCAGCAGCTTAGTTCCCGCCAGCTCCTACAATGAGCAGTTCTTC.

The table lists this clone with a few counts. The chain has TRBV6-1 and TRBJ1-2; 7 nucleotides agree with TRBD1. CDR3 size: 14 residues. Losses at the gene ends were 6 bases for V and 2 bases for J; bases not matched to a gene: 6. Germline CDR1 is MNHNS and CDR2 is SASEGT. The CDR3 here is CASRKPGQNYGYTF. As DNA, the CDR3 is TGTGCCAGCAGAAAACCGGGACAGAACTATGGCTACACCTTC.

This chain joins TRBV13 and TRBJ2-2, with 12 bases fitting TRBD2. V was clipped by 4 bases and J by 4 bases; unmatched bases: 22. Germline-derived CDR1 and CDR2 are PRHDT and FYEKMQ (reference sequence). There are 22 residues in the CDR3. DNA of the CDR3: TGTGCCAGCAGCTCGAACGACGGTACACTAGCGGGGGGACGAAGGTCCACCGGGGAGCTGTTTTTT. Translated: CASSSNDGTLAGGRRSTGELFF.

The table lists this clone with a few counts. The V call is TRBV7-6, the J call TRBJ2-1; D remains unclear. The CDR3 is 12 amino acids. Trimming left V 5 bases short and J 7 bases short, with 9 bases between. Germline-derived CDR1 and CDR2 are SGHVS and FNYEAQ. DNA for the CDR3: TGTGCCAGCAGCCCCCAACGGAATGAGCAGTTCTTC. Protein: CASSPQRNEQFF.

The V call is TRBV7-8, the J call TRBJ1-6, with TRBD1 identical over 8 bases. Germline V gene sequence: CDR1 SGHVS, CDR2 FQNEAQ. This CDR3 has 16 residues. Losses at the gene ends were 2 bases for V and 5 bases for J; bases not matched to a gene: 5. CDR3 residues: CASSLTQGADNSPLHF. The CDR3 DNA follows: TGTGCCAGCAGCTTAACTCAGGGGGCAGATAATTCACCCCTCCACTTT.

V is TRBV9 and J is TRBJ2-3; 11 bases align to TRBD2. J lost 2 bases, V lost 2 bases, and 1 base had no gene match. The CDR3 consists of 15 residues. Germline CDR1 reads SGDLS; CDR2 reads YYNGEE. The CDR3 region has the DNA TGTGCCAGCAGCGTTAGCGGGGGGGCCACAGATACGCAGTATTTT. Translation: CASSVSGGATDTQYF.

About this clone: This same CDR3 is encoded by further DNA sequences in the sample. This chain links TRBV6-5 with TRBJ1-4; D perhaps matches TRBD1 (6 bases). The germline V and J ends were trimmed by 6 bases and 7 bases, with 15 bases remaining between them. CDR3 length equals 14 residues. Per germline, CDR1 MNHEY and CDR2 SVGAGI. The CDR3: CASSSTGYGEKLFF. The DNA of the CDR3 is TGTGCCAGCAGCTCGACAGGTTATGGTGAAAAACTGTTTTTT.

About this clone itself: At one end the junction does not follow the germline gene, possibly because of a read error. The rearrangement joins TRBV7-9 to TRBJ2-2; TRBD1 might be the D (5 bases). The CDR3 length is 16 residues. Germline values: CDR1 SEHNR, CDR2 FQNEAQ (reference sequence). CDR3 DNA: TGTTCCAGCAGCACAACGACAGTAACGAACACCGGGGAGCTGTTTTTT. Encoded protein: CSSSTTTVTNTGELFF.

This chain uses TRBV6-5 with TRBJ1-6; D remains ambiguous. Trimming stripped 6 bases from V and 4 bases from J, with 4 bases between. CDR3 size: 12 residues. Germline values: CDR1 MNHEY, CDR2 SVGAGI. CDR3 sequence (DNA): TGTGCCAGCAGCGGGTATAATTCACCCCTCCACTTT. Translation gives CASSGYNSPLHF.

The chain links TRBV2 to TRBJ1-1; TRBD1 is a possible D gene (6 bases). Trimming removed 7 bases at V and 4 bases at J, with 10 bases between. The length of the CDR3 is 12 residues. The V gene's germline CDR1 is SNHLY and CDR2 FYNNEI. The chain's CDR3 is CASIRGGTEAFF. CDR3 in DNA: TGTGCCAGCATTCGAGGGGGCACTGAAGCTTTCTTT.

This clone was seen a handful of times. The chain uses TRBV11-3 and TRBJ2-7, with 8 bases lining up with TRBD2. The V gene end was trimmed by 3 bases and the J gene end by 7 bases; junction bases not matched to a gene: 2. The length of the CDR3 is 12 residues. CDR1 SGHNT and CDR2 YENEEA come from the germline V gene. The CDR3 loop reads CASSFGGGEQYF. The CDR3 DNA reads TGTGCCAGCAGCTTCGGCGGGGGGGAGCAGTACTTC.

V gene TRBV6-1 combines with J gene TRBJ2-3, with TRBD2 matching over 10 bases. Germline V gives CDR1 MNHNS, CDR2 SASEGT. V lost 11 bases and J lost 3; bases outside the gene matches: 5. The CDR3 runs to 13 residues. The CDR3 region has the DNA TGTGCCGGAGCGGGGGGGTGGACAGATACGCAGTATTTT. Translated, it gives CAGAGGWTDTQYF.

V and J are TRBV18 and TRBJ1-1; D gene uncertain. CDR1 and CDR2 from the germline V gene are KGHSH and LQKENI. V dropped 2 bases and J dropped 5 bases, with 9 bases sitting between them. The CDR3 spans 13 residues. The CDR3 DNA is TGTGCCAGCTCACCAACTGAGAGGACTGAAGCTTTCTTT. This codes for CASSPTERTEAFF.

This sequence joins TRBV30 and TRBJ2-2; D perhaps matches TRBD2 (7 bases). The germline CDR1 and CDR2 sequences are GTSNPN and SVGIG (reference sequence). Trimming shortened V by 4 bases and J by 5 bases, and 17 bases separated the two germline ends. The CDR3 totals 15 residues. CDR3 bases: TGTGCCTGGATGAGAGGGGGGGCTCGGACCGGGGAGCTGTTTTTT. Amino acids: CAWMRGGARTGELFF.

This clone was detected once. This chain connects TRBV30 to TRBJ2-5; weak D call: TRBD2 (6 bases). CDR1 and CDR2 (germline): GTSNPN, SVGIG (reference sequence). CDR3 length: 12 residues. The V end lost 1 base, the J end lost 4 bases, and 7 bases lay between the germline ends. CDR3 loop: CAWSGRGETQYF. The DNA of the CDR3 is TGTGCCTGGAGTGGGCGGGGAGAGACCCAGTACTTC.

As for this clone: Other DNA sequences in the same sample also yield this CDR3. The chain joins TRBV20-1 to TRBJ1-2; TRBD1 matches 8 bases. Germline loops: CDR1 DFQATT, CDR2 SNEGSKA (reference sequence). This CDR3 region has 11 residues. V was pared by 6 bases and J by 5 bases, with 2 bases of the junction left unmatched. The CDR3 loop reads CSARTGYGYTF. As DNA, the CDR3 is TGCAGTGCCAGGACAGGGTATGGCTACACCTTC.

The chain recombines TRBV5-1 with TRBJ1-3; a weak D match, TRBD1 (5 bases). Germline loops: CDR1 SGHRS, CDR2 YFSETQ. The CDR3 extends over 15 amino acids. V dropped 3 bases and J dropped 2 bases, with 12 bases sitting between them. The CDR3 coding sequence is TGCGCCAGCAGCTCGACACAAGGGGCTGGAAACACCATATATTTT. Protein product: CASSSTQGAGNTIYF. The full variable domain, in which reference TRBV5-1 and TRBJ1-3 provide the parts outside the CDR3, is KAGVTQTPRYLIKTRGQQVTLSCSPISGHRSVSWYQQTPGQGLQFLFEYFSETQRNKGNFPGRFSGRQFSNSRSEMNVSTLELGDSALYLCASSSTQGAGNTIYFGEGSWLTVV.

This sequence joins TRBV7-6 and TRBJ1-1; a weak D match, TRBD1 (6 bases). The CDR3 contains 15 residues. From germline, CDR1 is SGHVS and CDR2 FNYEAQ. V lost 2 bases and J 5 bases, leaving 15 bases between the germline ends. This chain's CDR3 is CASSLSRGMRTEAFF. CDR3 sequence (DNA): TGTGCCAGCAGCTTAAGCAGGGGTATGAGGACTGAAGCTTTCTTT.

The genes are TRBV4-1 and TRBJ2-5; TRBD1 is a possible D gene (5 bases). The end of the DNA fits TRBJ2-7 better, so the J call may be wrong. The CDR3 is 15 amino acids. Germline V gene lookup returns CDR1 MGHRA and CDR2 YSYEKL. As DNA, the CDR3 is TGCGCCAGCAGCCAATCAAGACAGAGAAACTACGAGCAGTACTTC. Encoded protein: CASSQSRQRNYEQYF.

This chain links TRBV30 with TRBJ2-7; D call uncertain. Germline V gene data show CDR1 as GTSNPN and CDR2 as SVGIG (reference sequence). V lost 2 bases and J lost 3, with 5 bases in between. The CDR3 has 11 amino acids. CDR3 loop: CAWSPGYEQYF. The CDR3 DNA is TGTGCCTGGAGTCCGGGCTACGAGCAGTACTTC.

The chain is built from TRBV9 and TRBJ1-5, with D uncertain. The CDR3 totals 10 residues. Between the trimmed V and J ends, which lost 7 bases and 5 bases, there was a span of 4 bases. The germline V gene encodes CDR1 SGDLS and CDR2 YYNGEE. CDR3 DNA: TGTGCCAGCGGAGATCAGCCCCAGCATTTT. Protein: CASGDQPQHF. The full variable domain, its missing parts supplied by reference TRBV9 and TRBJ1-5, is DSGVTQTPKHLITATGQRVTLRCSPRSGDLSVYWYQQSLDQGLQFLIQYYNGEERAKGNILERFSAQQFPDLHSELNLSSLELGDSALYFCASGDQPQHFGDGTRLSIL.

The CDR3 DNA reads TGCGCCAGCAGCCAAGATTCCCGGACTAGCGGGAAATACACAGATACGCAGTATTTT. Its protein product is CASSQDSRTSGKYTDTQYF. The genes are TRBV4-1 and TRBJ2-3, with 12 positions matching TRBD2. The CDR3 length is 19 residues. Germline values: CDR1 MGHRA, CDR2 YSYEKL. With 0 bases clipped from V and 2 bases from J, the junction kept 9 bases outside the gene matches.

DNA for the CDR3: TGTGCCAGCTCACCATGGGGGGGGAGCACAGATACGCAGTATTTT. Translated: CASSPWGGSTDTQYF. The chain employs TRBV18 and TRBJ2-3; 7 nucleotides match TRBD2. The germline CDR1 and CDR2 sequences are KGHSH and LQKENI. The CDR3 has 15 amino acids. Losses at the gene ends were 2 bases for V and 0 bases for J; bases not matched to a gene: 2.

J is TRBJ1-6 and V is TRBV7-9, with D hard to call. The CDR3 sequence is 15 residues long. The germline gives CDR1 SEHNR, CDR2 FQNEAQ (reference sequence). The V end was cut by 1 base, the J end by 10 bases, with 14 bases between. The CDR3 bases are TGTGCCAGCAGCTTAGATGGGGTGGAGGGATCACCCCTCCACTTT. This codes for CASSLDGVEGSPLHF.

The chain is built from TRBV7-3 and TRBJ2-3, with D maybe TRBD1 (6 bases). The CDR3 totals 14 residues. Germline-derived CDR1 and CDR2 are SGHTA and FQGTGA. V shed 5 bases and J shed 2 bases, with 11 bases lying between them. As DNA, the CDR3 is TGTGCCAGCAGCCAAACAGGGCCCACAGATACGCAGTATTTT. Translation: CASSQTGPTDTQYF.

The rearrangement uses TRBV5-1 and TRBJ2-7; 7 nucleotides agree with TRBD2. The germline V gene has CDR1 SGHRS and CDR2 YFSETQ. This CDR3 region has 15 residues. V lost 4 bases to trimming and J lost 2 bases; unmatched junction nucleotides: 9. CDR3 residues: CASSRLPGGAYEQYF. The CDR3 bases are TGCGCCAGCAGCCGGCTTCCGGGGGGTGCCTACGAGCAGTACTTC.